Reported below is one T cell receptor beta chain. This sample was taken from a study of cytomegalovirus exposure and HLA in healthy donors. Researchers ran the PCR with 60 Vbeta and 13 Jbeta primers. TCRdb's copy holds only in-frame clones and misses some; the assay was immunoSEQ multiplex PCR. The data show under 200,000 clones, over 75% seen once. The CDR3 is 14 residues long. V was trimmed by 10 bases and J by 4 bases, leaving 18 bases between them. The germline V gene encodes CDR1 SGHNT and CDR2 YYREEE (reference sequence). The chain is built from TRBV5-4 and TRBJ2-1, with a weak D call TRBD2 (5 bases). Sample: PBMCs. This TCR derives from a woman in her 50s in good health and CMV-seronegative. Here the CDR3 DNA reads TGTGCCTTTAAGGTGCTAGCCGGATACAATGAGCAGTTCTTC. Its protein is CAFKVLAGYNEQFF.